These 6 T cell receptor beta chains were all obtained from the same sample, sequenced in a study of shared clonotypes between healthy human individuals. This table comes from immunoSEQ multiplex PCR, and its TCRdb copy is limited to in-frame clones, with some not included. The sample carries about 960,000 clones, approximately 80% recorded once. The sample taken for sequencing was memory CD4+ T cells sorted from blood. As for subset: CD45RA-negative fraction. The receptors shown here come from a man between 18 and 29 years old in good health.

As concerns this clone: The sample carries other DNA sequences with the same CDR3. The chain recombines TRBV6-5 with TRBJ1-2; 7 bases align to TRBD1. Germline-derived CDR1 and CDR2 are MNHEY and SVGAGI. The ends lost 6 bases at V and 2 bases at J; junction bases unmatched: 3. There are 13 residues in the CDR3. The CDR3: CASSPQGNYGYTF. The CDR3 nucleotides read TGTGCCAGCAGCCCACAGGGGAACTATGGCTACACCTTC.

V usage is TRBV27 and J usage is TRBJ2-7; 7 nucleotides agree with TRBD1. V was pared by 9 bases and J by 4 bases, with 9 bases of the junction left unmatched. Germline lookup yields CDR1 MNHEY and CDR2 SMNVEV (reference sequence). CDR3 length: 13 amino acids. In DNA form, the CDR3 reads TGTGCCAGTTGGACAGGTCCAGGGTACGAGCAGTACTTC. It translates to CASWTGPGYEQYF.

In DNA form, the CDR3 reads TGTGCCAGCAGTTACGGGCAGGGGAATGCCCTCCACTTT. Translation: CASSYGQGNALHF. The chain has TRBV6-5 and TRBJ1-6, with D possibly TRBD1 on 6 matching bases. This CDR3 spans 13 amino acids. V lost 2 bases, J lost 14 bases, and 13 bases lay in between. Germline CDR1 reads MNHEY; CDR2 reads SVGAGI.

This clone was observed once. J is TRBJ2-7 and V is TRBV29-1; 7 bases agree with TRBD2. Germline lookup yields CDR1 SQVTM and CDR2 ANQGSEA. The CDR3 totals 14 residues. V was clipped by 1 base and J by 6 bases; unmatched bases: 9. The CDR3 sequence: CSVEVGGSSGEQYF. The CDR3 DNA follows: TGCAGCGTTGAAGTGGGGGGGTCGTCGGGCGAGCAGTACTTC.

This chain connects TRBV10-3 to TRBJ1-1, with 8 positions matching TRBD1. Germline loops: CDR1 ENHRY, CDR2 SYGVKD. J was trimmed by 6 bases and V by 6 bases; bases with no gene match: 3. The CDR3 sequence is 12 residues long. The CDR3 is CAIRGGQAEAFF. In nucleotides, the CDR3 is TGTGCCATCAGGGGGGGACAGGCTGAAGCTTTCTTT.

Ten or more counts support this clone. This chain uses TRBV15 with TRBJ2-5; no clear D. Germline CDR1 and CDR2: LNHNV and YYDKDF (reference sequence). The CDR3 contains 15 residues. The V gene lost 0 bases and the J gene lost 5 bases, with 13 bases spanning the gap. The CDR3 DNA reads TGTGCCACCAGCAGAGATTATCCAAACCGGGAGACCCAGTACTTC. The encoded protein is CATSRDYPNRETQYF.